The 27 T cell receptor beta chains below all came from one sample that was sequenced in a study of cytomegalovirus exposure and HLA in healthy donors. PCR amplification relied on 60 Vbeta primers (plus 13 Jbeta primers). Measured with immunoSEQ multiplex PCR; TCRdb has only the in-frame clones, and not every one. Of 95,000 to 150,000 clones detected, over 50% appear once; the ten largest clones hold under 9%. Specimen: PBMCs. These receptors were taken from a woman in her thirties or forties in good health and CMV-seropositive.

This chain connects TRBV30 to TRBJ2-3; 7 bases align to TRBD2. The CDR3 sequence is 16 residues long. Looked up from germline, CDR1 is GTSNPN and CDR2 is SVGIG (reference sequence). The trim removed 0 bases at V and 1 base at J, leaving 7 bases unmatched. The CDR3 reads CAWSVRRGFGTDTQYF. CDR3 bases: TGTGCCTGGAGTGTACGGCGGGGGTTTGGCACAGATACGCAGTATTTT.

The chain links TRBV6-1 to TRBJ1-4; the match to TRBD1 covers 9 bases. The CDR3 covers 18 residues. V was clipped by 4 bases and J by 1 base; unmatched bases: 10. The germline CDR1 and CDR2 sequences are MNHNS and SASEGT. DNA for the CDR3: TGTGCCAGCAGTGCGGGACAGGGCCTAAGTGTAACTAATGAAAAACTGTTTTTT. Translation gives CASSAGQGLSVTNEKLFF.

This clone was counted only a few times. One junction end does not reproduce the germline sequence, and a read error may be involved. The chain has TRBV7-9 and TRBJ2-5, with 11 bases fitting TRBD2. The CDR3 has 15 amino acids. Germline loops: CDR1 SEHNR, CDR2 FQNEAQ (reference sequence). For the CDR3, the DNA is TGTTCCAGCAGCTTGGGGACTAGCGGCCAAGAGACCCAGTACTTC. Amino acids: CSSSLGTSGQETQYF.

This clone was counted only a few times. The chain joins TRBV28 to TRBJ2-7, with D perhaps matching TRBD1 (5 bases). The germline V and J ends were trimmed by 2 bases and 3 bases, with 11 bases remaining between them. The CDR3 has 14 amino acids. Germline V CDR1 and CDR2: MDHEN, SYDVKM. This chain's CDR3 is CASSLVGVGYEQYF. The CDR3 DNA reads as TGTGCCAGCAGTTTAGTAGGGGTTGGCTACGAGCAGTACTTC. The entire variable domain, with the rest obtained from reference TRBV28 and TRBJ2-7, is as follows: DVKVTQSSRYLVKRTGEKVFLECVQDMDHENMFWYRQDPGLGLRLIYFSYDVKMKEKGDIPEGYSVSREKKERFSLILESASTNQTSMYLCASSLVGVGYEQYFGPGTRLTVT.

Written as DNA, the CDR3 is TGTGCCAGCAGCCAAGAGGGACTCGAAGGGTACGAGCAGTACTTC. This codes for CASSQEGLEGYEQYF. The rearrangement links TRBV2 to TRBJ2-7, with a possible D match to TRBD2 (6 bases). The germline V gene has CDR1 SNHLY and CDR2 FYNNEI. V lost 6 bases and J lost 4, with 19 bases in between. There are 15 residues in the CDR3. Using reference TRBV2 and TRBJ2-7 for the parts outside the CDR3, the full variable domain is EPEVTQTPSHQVTQMGQEVILRCVPISNHLYFYWYRQILGQKVEFLVSFYNNEISEKSEIFDDQFSVERPDGSNFTLKIRSTKLEDSAMYFCASSQEGLEGYEQYFGPGTRLTVT.

The chain employs TRBV7-3 and TRBJ2-2; D is uncertain. Between the trimmed V and J ends, which lost 5 bases and 6 bases, there was a span of 10 bases. Per the germline V gene, CDR1 is SGHTA and CDR2 is FQGTGA. This CDR3 is built from 13 residues. CDR3 sequence (DNA): TGTGCCAGCAGCGATGTCCTAGCCGGGGAGCTGTTTTTT. This codes for CASSDVLAGELFF.

This rearrangement joins TRBV27 to TRBJ2-1; 9 positions agree with TRBD1. This CDR3 spans 17 amino acids. The germline CDR1 and CDR2 sequences are MNHEY and SMNVEV (reference sequence). The V segment lost 1 base and the J segment 3 bases; nucleotides outside the gene matches: 7. Here the CDR3 reads CASSLWGQGINYNEQFF. In DNA form, the CDR3 reads TGTGCCAGCAGTTTATGGGGACAGGGAATTAACTACAATGAGCAGTTCTTC.

This clone was counted a few times. The rearrangement links TRBV7-9 to TRBJ2-7; maybe TRBD2 (5 bases). The germline CDR1 and CDR2 sequences are SEHNR and FQNEAQ (reference sequence). The V gene lost 0 bases and the J gene lost 6 bases, with 15 bases spanning the gap. CDR3 length: 15 amino acids. CDR3 protein: CASSLAVSEAAEQYF. The CDR3 bases are TGTGCCAGCAGCTTAGCGGTTAGCGAGGCGGCCGAGCAGTACTTC.

The chain has TRBV27 and TRBJ2-3; D unresolved. V gave up 5 bases and J gave up 8 bases, with 14 bases separating them. The V gene's germline CDR1 is MNHEY and CDR2 SMNVEV (reference sequence). The CDR3 is made up of 13 amino acids. The CDR3 region is CASSPLNTGTQYF. In DNA, the CDR3 is TGTGCCAGCAGTCCCCTGAATACGGGTACGCAGTATTTT.

This clone was counted a few times. Its ends do not fully match the called genes, so a read error is possible. This rearrangement joins TRBV7-7 to TRBJ2-5; possibly TRBD1 for D (6 bases). Germline V lookup: CDR1 SSHAT, CDR2 FNYEAQ (reference sequence). The CDR3 covers 14 residues. CDR3 in amino acids: CASSLGPRGETQYF. CDR3 sequence (DNA): TGTGCTAGCAGCTTAGGCCCCAGGGGAGAGACCCAGTACTTC.

This clone showed up just a few times. This sequence joins TRBV6-6 and TRBJ2-7, with D tentatively TRBD1 (5 bases). V lost 5 bases to trimming and J lost 2 bases, with 19 bases between them. Germline lookup yields CDR1 MNHNY and CDR2 SVGAGI (reference sequence). The length of the CDR3 is 16 residues. In DNA, the CDR3 is TGTGCCAGCAGTGGCAGTTGGGGCAAGGAGACCTACGAGCAGTACTTC. It translates to CASSGSWGKETYEQYF.

V is TRBV19 and J is TRBJ2-1; 7 bases line up with TRBD1. V trimming: 1 base; J trimming: 4 bases; junction bases outside the gene matches: 7. Germline CDR1 is LNHDA and CDR2 is SQIVND (reference sequence). CDR3 size: 16 residues. The CDR3 DNA is TGTGCCAGTAGTATAGGGGGGACAGTCGATTACAATGAGCAGTTCTTC. It encodes CASSIGGTVDYNEQFF.

This clone was recorded a few times. This chain joins TRBV27 and TRBJ2-3; 7 bases are shared with TRBD2. Germline V gene sequence: CDR1 MNHEY, CDR2 SMNVEV (reference sequence). The CDR3 consists of 13 residues. V was clipped by 6 bases and J by 6 bases; unmatched bases: 6. DNA of the CDR3: TGTGCCAGCAGGGGAGGGCCAGGGGATACGCAGTATTTT. Protein: CASRGGPGDTQYF.

V and J are TRBV11-2 and TRBJ2-7; maybe TRBD2 (7 bases). The CDR3 has 15 amino acids. CDR1 is SGHAT and CDR2 is FQNNGV in the germline V gene. With 0 bases removed from V and 5 bases from J, the gap between germline ends came to 14 bases. Here the CDR3 reads CASSLEVGGVHEQYF. The CDR3 region has the DNA TGTGCCAGCAGCTTAGAAGTAGGGGGGGTCCACGAGCAGTACTTC.

This clone was detected a few times. The chain employs TRBV5-1 and TRBJ1-1, with TRBD1 as a possible D gene (5 bases). Trimming left V 3 bases short and J 1 base short, with 16 bases between. CDR3 length: 16 residues. Germline loops: CDR1 SGHRS, CDR2 YFSETQ. CDR3 nucleotides: TGCGCCAGCAGCTCCGACAGCCCCGTTTGGAACACTGAAGCTTTCTTT. Translation: CASSSDSPVWNTEAFF.

V gene TRBV11-2 combines with J gene TRBJ1-1; TRBD1 agrees at 7 bases. V gave up 5 bases and J gave up 0 bases; unmatched junction bases: 6. The V gene's germline CDR1 is SGHAT and CDR2 FQNNGV. This CDR3 has 15 residues. CDR3 in DNA: TGTGCCAGCAGCCTAAAGGGACAGTTGAACACTGAAGCTTTCTTT. This translates into CASSLKGQLNTEAFF. The full variable domain, rest sourced from reference TRBV11-2 and TRBJ1-1, is EAGVAQSPRYKIIEKRQSVAFWCNPISGHATLYWYQQILGQGPKLLIQFQNNGVVDDSQLPKDRFSAERLKGVDSTLKIQPAKLEDSAVYLCASSLKGQLNTEAFFGQGTRLTVV.

A note on this clone: Other DNA sequences of this sample code for an identical CDR3. The chain has TRBV18 and TRBJ1-5, with D perhaps TRBD1 (6 bases). V was shortened by 4 bases and J by 3 bases, with 13 bases between the two germline ends. In germline, CDR1 is KGHSH, CDR2 LQKENI. CDR3 length: 15 amino acids. CDR3 DNA sequence: TGTGCCAGCTCACTACGACAGGAGCTCAATCAGCCCCAGCATTTT. It translates to CASSLRQELNQPQHF.

V usage is TRBV25-1 and J usage is TRBJ1-2, with TRBD1 matching 8 bases. Looked up from germline, CDR1 is MGHDK and CDR2 is SYGVNS. The ends lost 6 bases at V and 2 bases at J; junction bases unmatched: 2. This CDR3 has 13 residues. The CDR3 DNA is TGTGCCAGCAGCGGACAGGGAAACTATGGCTACACCTTC. It is translated as CASSGQGNYGYTF.

On this clone: Other DNA sequences in this sample translate to the same CDR3. V is TRBV6-1 and J is TRBJ1-1; possible D gene TRBD1, 5 bases. The CDR3 has 13 amino acids. Deletions cut 3 bases from V and 1 base from J, with 6 bases between. CDR1 is MNHNS and CDR2 is SASEGT in the germline V gene. CDR3 region: CASSEQGNTEAFF. The CDR3 DNA reads TGTGCCAGCAGTGAGCAGGGGAACACTGAAGCTTTCTTT.

The J gene is TRBJ2-1, the V gene TRBV7-6, with 12 bases aligning to TRBD2. V lost 6 bases to trimming and J lost 0 bases; unmatched junction nucleotides: 6. The CDR3 covers 17 residues. Germline assignment: CDR1 SGHVS and CDR2 FNYEAQ. In DNA, the CDR3 is TGTGCCAGCAGTCCTCGACTAGCGGGGGTCTCCTACAATGAGCAGTTCTTC. Protein: CASSPRLAGVSYNEQFF.

The rearrangement links TRBV7-8 to TRBJ1-2; possible D gene TRBD1, 6 bases. CDR3 length: 16 residues. CDR1 and CDR2 (germline): SGHVS, FQNEAQ. Trimming removed 5 bases from V and 4 bases from J, with 20 bases in between. CDR3 sequence reads: CASSPITGTIFYGYTF. DNA of the CDR3: TGTGCCAGCAGCCCTATTACAGGGACTATCTTCTATGGCTACACCTTC.

This rearrangement joins TRBV2 to TRBJ1-6; TRBD1 matches 7 bases. V gave up 7 bases and J gave up 0 bases; unmatched junction bases: 12. The CDR3 is 18 amino acids. CDR1 SNHLY and CDR2 FYNNEI come from the germline V gene. The CDR3 here is CASNTVSGTVSYNSPLHF. The CDR3 coding sequence is TGTGCCAGCAATACCGTGAGTGGGACAGTCTCCTATAATTCACCCCTCCACTTT.

The rearrangement links TRBV4-1 to TRBJ1-2; D uncertain. CDR3 length: 16 residues. In germline, CDR1 is MGHRA, CDR2 YSYEKL. V was clipped by 0 bases and J by 0 bases, with 11 bases between them. CDR3 DNA: TGCGCCAGCAGCCAAGAGGCGGTCCATCCTAACTATGGCTACACCTTC. It is translated as CASSQEAVHPNYGYTF.

The chain is built from TRBV19 and TRBJ1-1, with a possible D match to TRBD1 (5 bases). This CDR3 spans 14 amino acids. Trimming took 3 bases from V and 1 from J, leaving 9 bases between them. CDR1 LNHDA and CDR2 SQIVND come from the germline V gene (reference sequence). In DNA form, the CDR3 reads TGTGCCAGTAGTATGACCGGGGGGAACACTGAAGCTTTCTTT. Translation gives CASSMTGGNTEAFF.

The chain links TRBV18 to TRBJ2-7, with 7 bases matching TRBD2. The ends lost 5 bases at V and 3 bases at J; junction bases unmatched: 7. The CDR3 runs to 14 residues. Germline assignment: CDR1 KGHSH and CDR2 LQKENI. The CDR3 DNA is TGTGCCAGCTCAGAGGCGGGGGACCTCTACGAGCAGTACTTC. As protein: CASSEAGDLYEQYF.

The V gene is TRBV7-6, the J gene TRBJ2-2; the D gene is possibly TRBD1 (6 bases). The ends were cut back, 1 base at V and 6 bases at J, with 15 bases in the middle. The CDR3 consists of 16 residues. Germline lookup yields CDR1 SGHVS and CDR2 FNYEAQ. For the CDR3, the DNA is TGTGCCAGCAGCTTAGTCCAGGGGTTAGACCCCGGGGAGCTGTTTTTT. It yields the protein CASSLVQGLDPGELFF.

The J gene is TRBJ1-2, the V gene TRBV19, with D unclear. CDR1 and CDR2 (germline): LNHDA, SQIVND (reference sequence). Trimming took off 11 bases at V and 8 bases at J, with 15 bases between the two ends. This CDR3 spans 11 amino acids. Here the CDR3 DNA reads TGTGCCTCCCATCGGGATCAAGGCTACACCTTC. Translated: CASHRDQGYTF.